This T cell receptor beta chain originates from a study of T cells after yellow fever vaccination. For the study at large: SMART-Seq v4 Ultra Low Input prepared the low-cell-number fractions. Overall study findings and caveats: Primary-vaccination clones mostly resurfaced post-booster (96% CD4, approximately 89% CD8). Contaminating bulk clonotypes could be abundant in FACS-sorted repertoires.

This clonotype has only a few counts. Its cognate antigen is unknown. 5'RACE template switching generated TCR cDNA, adding a universal primer site and UMIs. TCRdb passed the 5' RACE reads through MiXCR, listing each CDR3 protein once. The sample contains around 340,000 distinct CDR3 sequences, over 8% of which appear only once. The V and J ends lost 1 base and 3 bases respectively, with 9 bases between them. The CDR3 covers 14 residues. Germline values: CDR1 MGHRA, CDR2 YSYEKL. The chain uses TRBV4-1 and TRBJ1-2, with unresolved D. Sequences were derived from PBMCs, sampled on the day of the first yellow fever vaccination. The TCR comes from a man between 18 and 29 years old who received the YFV17D yellow fever vaccine. As DNA, the CDR3 is TGCGCCAGCAGCCAAGTGTACGGGGACTATGGCTACACCTTC. Translation: CASSQVYGDYGYTF.